This is a list of T cell receptor beta chains from one sample in a study of T cells in Graves' hyperthyroidism and ophthalmopathy. TCRdb re-called the multiplex PCR reads with MiXCR, one entry per CDR3 protein. The data show 490,000 or so distinct CDR3 sequences, roughly a sixth seen once. Sequencing input: blood. The origin of the receptors is a woman aged 25 to 45 with Graves' ophthalmopathy. The conserved cysteine and the conserved F or W are not part of the CDR3 here. Size is omitted from some rows. Given values are once, few, many or a class for expanded clones.

size: .
V: TRBV4-3
J: TRBJ2-7
CDR3: ASSQDGTGFYEQY

size: .
V: TRBV29-1
J: TRBJ1-2
CDR3: SSRTGDGYT

size: few
V: TRBV30
J: TRBJ2-3
CDR3: AWGFEDTQY

size: many
V: TRBV11-2
J: TRBJ1-1
CDR3: ASSPSPTGRGAF

size: .
V: TRBV6-2/TRBV6-3
J: TRBJ2-3
CDR3: ASRPGIMDTQY

size: .
V: TRBV11-2
J: TRBJ1-6
CDR3: ASSWDRGLSNSPLH

size: .
V: TRBV6-1
J: TRBJ1-1
CDR3: ASSPPTGPEAF

size: .
V: TRBV6-5
J: TRBJ2-5
CDR3: ASSWIGETQY

size: many
V: TRBV6-5
J: TRBJ2-7
CDR3: ASSYRGGSYEQY

size: many
V: TRBV2
J: TRBJ2-3
CDR3: ASSEQGSTDTQY

size: few
V: TRBV5-6
J: TRBJ2-7
CDR3: ASSSYDYEQY

size: many
V: TRBV11-1
J: TRBJ2-2
CDR3: ASRLLAATTFNTGELF

size: .
V: TRBV9
J: TRBJ2-7
CDR3: ASSPGLITYEQY

size: .
V: TRBV27
J: TRBJ1-5
CDR3: ASSFGGQGVDQPQH

size: many
V: TRBV6-2/TRBV6-3
J: TRBJ2-2
CDR3: ASSYRNPGELF

size: many
V: TRBV7-3
J: TRBJ2-3
CDR3: ASSPYGDTQY

size: many
V: TRBV5-8
J: TRBJ2-7
CDR3: ASSAPRTGAEQY